This T cell receptor beta chain emerged from a study of blood T cell repertoires in COVID-19. Study context: Both acute and convalescent COVID-19 samples were obtained from the United States, Italy and Spain. PBMCs, B-cell-depleted T cells, or T cells were the source of the cDNA or gDNA that made up the material.

Participants reported their clinical history, and cohort assignment relied on those reports. This clone was picked up one time. Losses at the gene ends were 3 bases for V and 3 bases for J; bases not matched to a gene: 4. The germline gives CDR1 SGHNT, CDR2 YYREEE (reference sequence). The CDR3 covers 15 residues. In the source study's methods: Nucleated cell number was recorded as an estimate derived from reference gene primer amplification. Using immunoSEQ multiplex PCR, the repertoire was profiled, and TCRdb retains in-frame clones only, with some absent. The V and J calls and clone size come from that table; D and trimming were worked out from the DNA. The sample records about 360,000 clones, approximately 86% being singletons.

Material: PBMCs or T cells enriched from blood (not recorded which). The chain is built from TRBV5-4 and TRBJ2-2; TRBD1 matches 8 bases. The receptor was derived from a woman aged 35 to 49 with acute COVID-19. This CDR3 is CASSSDRVDTGELFF. CDR3 DNA: TGTGCCAGCAGCTCGGACAGGGTGGACACCGGGGAGCTGTTTTTT. Complete variable domain (other parts from reference TRBV5-4 and TRBJ2-2): ETGVTQSPTHLIKTRGQQVTLRCSSQSGHNTVSWYQQALGQGPQFIFQYYREEENGRGNFPPRFSGLQFPNYSSELNVNALELDDSALYLCASSSDRVDTGELFFGEGSRLTVL.